The next 16 T cell receptor beta chains were all read from a single sample in a study of T cell repertoires in cytomegalovirus infection. The antigens for these receptors are not known. TCRdb called the reads again in MiXCR, with one record for every CDR3 protein. Among roughly 500,000 distinct CDR3 sequences listed, roughly a third were seen once. Sequencing used cultured PBMCs, obtained from culture after CMV antigen stimulation. All receptors derive from a human donor in good health (CMV status not recorded). Some clones in this sample may be carry-over from other donors' samples.

This clonotype was recorded a few times. This rearrangement joins TRBV19 to TRBJ2-7, with TRBD2 matching over 10 bases. With 0 bases clipped from V and 0 bases from J, the junction kept 11 bases outside the gene matches. The CDR3 consists of 19 residues. Germline V lookup: CDR1 LNHDA, CDR2 SQIVND (reference sequence). The CDR3 is CASSIEAGRTSGYSYEQYF. In nucleotides, the CDR3 is TGTGCCAGTAGTATAGAAGCGGGGAGGACTAGCGGTTACTCCTACGAGCAGTACTTC.

This clonotype came up many times. The V and J genes are TRBV12-3 or TRBV12-4 and TRBJ2-3; D not resolved. The ends were cut back, 5 bases at V and 2 bases at J, with 14 bases in the middle. CDR3 length: 15 amino acids. In DNA form, the CDR3 reads TGTGCCAGCAGTCGCAATGACTTTGCCACAGATACGCAGTATTTT. This translates into CASSRNDFATDTQYF.

The genes are TRBV27 and TRBJ2-5, with TRBD2 identical over 10 bases. The CDR3 is 15 amino acids. The trim removed 5 bases at V and 4 bases at J, leaving 7 bases unmatched. Per germline, CDR1 MNHEY and CDR2 SMNVEV (reference sequence). This CDR3 is CASSGGLAMGETQYF. CDR3 in DNA: TGTGCCAGCAGTGGGGGACTAGCGATGGGAGAGACCCAGTACTTC.

The sample holds a few counts of this clonotype. The chain employs TRBV28 and TRBJ2-1; a weak D match, TRBD2 (5 bases). Trimming took 4 bases from V and 4 from J, leaving 17 bases between them. The germline gives CDR1 MDHEN, CDR2 SYDVKM. CDR3 length: 16 residues. The CDR3, as DNA: TGTGCCAGCAGTTCACCCCTGGGAGCTGGGTACAATGAGCAGTTCTTC. Residues: CASSSPLGAGYNEQFF.

The genes are TRBV28 and TRBJ1-5; possible D gene TRBD1, 5 bases. The germline V and J ends were trimmed by 11 bases and 4 bases, with 18 bases remaining between them. Germline-derived CDR1 and CDR2 are MDHEN and SYDVKM. This CDR3 has 14 amino acids. CDR3 coding DNA: TGTGCCGCTACCGGGACGGGCAGAAATCAGCCCCAGCATTTT. Translated, it gives CAATGTGRNQPQHF.

This clonotype was counted many times. The chain links TRBV7-2 to TRBJ1-6, with 8 nucleotides matching TRBD1. J lost 8 bases, V lost 5 bases, and 8 bases had no gene match. The CDR3 has 15 residues. Per germline, CDR1 SGHTA and CDR2 FQGNSA. CDR3 in amino acids: CASSPVQGVDSPLHF. The CDR3 nucleotides are TGTGCCAGCAGCCCTGTACAGGGGGTGGATTCACCCCTCCACTTT.

This clonotype was found a few times. The chain links TRBV20-1 to TRBJ2-1, with TRBD2 matching over 12 bases. The CDR3 loop spans 17 amino acids. CDR1 DFQATT and CDR2 SNEGSKA come from the germline V gene (reference sequence). V gave up 0 bases and J gave up 6 bases; unmatched junction bases: 9. Here the CDR3 DNA reads TGCAGTGCTAGAGATCACTCGGGACTAGCGGGTGCCAATGAGCAGTTCTTC. It translates to CSARDHSGLAGANEQFF.

For the CDR3, the DNA is TGTGCCAGCAGAATTGGAAACACCATATATTTT. Translation: CASRIGNTIYF. The chain links TRBV7-2 to TRBJ1-3; D is unclear. This CDR3 contains 11 residues. Germline CDR1 and CDR2: SGHTA and FQGNSA. V was pared by 6 bases and J by 3 bases, with 3 bases between.

J is TRBJ2-7 and V is TRBV28; 8 nucleotides align to TRBD1. V shed 1 base, J shed 1 base, and the junction held 9 bases outside the gene matches. Looked up from germline, CDR1 is MDHEN and CDR2 is SYDVKM. CDR3 size: 17 residues. The CDR3 loop reads CASSLFPRDRPSYEQYF. The DNA of the CDR3 is TGTGCCAGCAGTTTATTCCCTCGGGACAGGCCTTCCTACGAGCAGTACTTC.

The V gene is TRBV29-1, the J gene TRBJ2-1; 10 nucleotides align to TRBD2. CDR3 size: 14 residues. Germline CDR1 SQVTM, CDR2 ANQGSEA. V lost 3 bases, J lost 6 bases, and 5 bases stayed unmatched. CDR3 loop: CSVDVSGRANEQFF. In nucleotides, the CDR3 is TGCAGCGTTGATGTAAGCGGGAGGGCCAATGAGCAGTTCTTC.

CDR3 protein: CASSPGLDEETQYF. CDR3 nucleotides: TGTGCCAGCAGTCCGGGACTAGACGAAGAGACCCAGTACTTC. The J gene is TRBJ2-5, the V gene TRBV12-3 or TRBV12-4, with 8 nucleotides matching TRBD2. The CDR3 sequence is 14 residues long. Losses at the gene ends were 5 bases for V and 3 bases for J; bases not matched to a gene: 5.

As for this clonotype: A much larger clonotype is one base distant, so this may be a read error. V is TRBV6-8 and J is TRBJ2-7; 7 bases fit TRBD2. V dropped 6 bases and J dropped 5; count of bases not matched to a gene: 13. Per germline, CDR1 MNHGY and CDR2 SAAAGT. This CDR3 spans 15 amino acids. The CDR3 sequence is CASREGLAASNEQYF. The CDR3 nucleotides read TGTGCCAGCAGGGAGGGTCTAGCGGCATCTAACGAGCAGTACTTC.

The chain uses TRBV5-1 and TRBJ2-7; D is possibly TRBD2 (6 bases). Germline-derived CDR1 and CDR2 are SGHRS and YFSETQ. Deletions cut 3 bases from V and 0 bases from J, with 13 bases between. This CDR3 has 15 amino acids. The CDR3 spells CASSSGGTVSYEQYF. CDR3 DNA sequence: TGCGCCAGCAGCTCCGGGGGTACAGTCTCCTACGAGCAGTACTTC.

The chain carries TRBV5-8 and TRBJ1-4; 10 bases match TRBD1. The CDR3 totals 14 residues. Germline V gives CDR1 SGHTS, CDR2 YDEGEE. The V gene end was trimmed by 4 bases and the J gene end by 6 bases; junction bases not matched to a gene: 3. CDR3 in amino acids: CASSRDRGDEKLFF. CDR3 bases: TGTGCCAGCAGCCGGGACAGGGGAGATGAAAAACTGTTTTTT.

CDR3: CSVVGHRDQETQYF. The CDR3 DNA reads TGCAGCGTTGTTGGCCACAGGGATCAAGAGACCCAGTACTTC. This sequence joins TRBV29-1 and TRBJ2-5; maybe TRBD1 (6 bases). The germline V gene has CDR1 SQVTM and CDR2 ANQGSEA. This CDR3 has 14 residues. Trimming pared 4 bases from V and 2 bases from J, leaving 14 bases between.

This clonotype was observed a few times. The chain employs TRBV11-2 and TRBJ2-7; TRBD1 matches at 7 bases. The CDR3 covers 13 residues. With 3 bases clipped from V and 7 bases from J, the junction kept 6 bases outside the gene matches. Germline V gives CDR1 SGHAT, CDR2 FQNNGV. The CDR3 spells CASSFLGQREQYF. The CDR3 bases are TGTGCCAGCAGCTTCCTGGGACAGAGGGAGCAGTACTTC.